This TCR beta chain appears in the sequencing data of a study of cytomegalovirus exposure and HLA in healthy donors. This CDR3 comprises 11 residues. Per the germline V gene, CDR1 is PRHDT and CDR2 is FYEKMQ (reference sequence). This clone was picked up one time. Its antigen is currently unknown. Relative to the germline gene, one junction end is altered; a read error may explain this. Study-wide findings and caveats: HLA allele associations emerged for roughly 16,000 TCR beta sequences in a later analysis, at 0.05 false discovery rate. CMV serostatus alone was available as immune exposure information.

With 60 Vbeta and 13 Jbeta primers, the PCR was carried out. TCRdb's table, derived via immunoSEQ multiplex PCR, lists solely in-frame clones and lacks some. The sample contains around 87,000 clones, roughly 80% of which appear only once. V and J are TRBV13 and TRBJ2-7; D unresolved. The TCR was taken from a girl aged 2-10 years in good health and CMV-seropositive. Material for sequencing was PBMCs. CDR3 amino acids: CVSSLGQFKYF. CDR3 in DNA: TGTGTCAGCAGCTTAGGGCAGTTCAAGTACTTC.